The 17 T cell receptor beta chains in this list originate from one sample, sequenced in a study of OX40 agonist ivuxolimab in advanced cancers. Sequencing used immunoSEQ multiplex PCR; TCRdb keeps in-frame clones, though not all of them. This sample yields around 78,000 clones, of which more than 65% are seen a single time; roughly 4.5% belongs to the top ten. Sequenced here: CD4+ or CD8+ T cells sorted from blood, sampled in a trial of the OX40 agonist ivuxolimab. These receptors were taken from an adult with an advanced solid tumor such as melanoma, head and neck, liver or kidney cancer.

In its sample, this clone was seen once. J is TRBJ2-1 and V is TRBV30; no clear D gene. There are 11 residues in the CDR3. Trimming shortened V by 2 bases and J by 4 bases, and 3 bases separated the two germline ends. The germline V gene encodes CDR1 GTSNPN and CDR2 SVGIG (reference sequence). This CDR3 reads CAWSPYNEQFF. CDR3 coding DNA: TGTGCCTGGAGTCCATACAATGAGCAGTTCTTC.

This clone was counted between two and nine times. The gene calls are TRBV7-3 and TRBJ2-7, with D possibly matching TRBD1 (6 bases). The CDR3 sequence is 15 residues long. CDR1 is SGHTA and CDR2 is FQGTGA in the germline V gene. Trimming took off 5 bases at V and 3 bases at J, with 17 bases between the two ends. The CDR3 sequence: CASSPGRGGHYEQYF. CDR3 bases: TGTGCCAGCAGCCCCGGTCGAGGGGGTCACTACGAGCAGTACTTC.

The CDR3 loop is CAWSASRGREGGYTF. The CDR3 DNA follows: TGTGCCTGGAGCGCCAGCCGGGGTAGGGAAGGTGGCTACACCTTC. The rearrangement joins TRBV30 to TRBJ1-2; unclear D gene. Between the trimmed V and J ends, which lost 3 bases and 7 bases, there was a span of 21 bases. Looked up from germline, CDR1 is GTSNPN and CDR2 is SVGIG (reference sequence). The CDR3 length is 15 residues.

As for this clone: The junction departs from the called germline gene at one end, perhaps through a read error. This chain uses TRBV19 with TRBJ2-1; no firm D call. The CDR3 is 16 amino acids. CDR1 LNHDA and CDR2 SQIVND come from the germline V gene (reference sequence). CDR3 nucleotides: TGTGCCAGCAGTAGTTCCCCGGGCCCTCCCCCATCCGAGCAGTTCTTC. Protein: CASSSSPGPPPSEQFF.

The V call is TRBV7-2, the J call TRBJ2-3; D is undetermined. This CDR3 is 11 amino acids long. Trimming left V 0 bases short and J 5 bases short, with 0 bases between. CDR1 is SGHTA, CDR2 FQGNSA, per germline. This CDR3 reads CASSLADTQYF. The DNA of the CDR3 is TGTGCCAGCAGCTTAGCAGATACGCAGTATTTT.

V gene TRBV6-1 combines with J gene TRBJ2-5; 10 bases are a match to TRBD1. After removal of 6 bases from V and 1 base from J, the junction contained 5 bases not matched to a gene. The CDR3 is 15 amino acids. Germline lookup yields CDR1 MNHNS and CDR2 SASEGT. The CDR3 DNA reads TGTGCCAGCAGACCATGGACAGGGGGCCAAGAGACCCAGTACTTC. As protein: CASRPWTGGQETQYF.

This chain joins TRBV5-4 and TRBJ1-3, with 8 bases matching TRBD1. The CDR3 is 16 amino acids. Germline CDR1 is SGHNT and CDR2 is YYREEE (reference sequence). With 0 bases clipped from V and 0 bases from J, the junction kept 2 bases outside the gene matches. CDR3 protein: CASSLGGQGSGNTIYF. DNA for the CDR3: TGTGCCAGCAGCTTGGGCGGACAGGGCTCTGGAAACACCATATATTTT.

The rearrangement links TRBV6-1 to TRBJ1-1; tentative D call: TRBD1 (6 bases). This CDR3 is built from 13 residues. Deletions cut 8 bases from V and 1 base from J, with 11 bases between. The germline V gene encodes CDR1 MNHNS and CDR2 SASEGT. The CDR3 bases are TGTGCCAGCCGAAGGACAGCGAACACTGAAGCTTTCTTT. It translates to CASRRTANTEAFF.

This rearrangement joins TRBV5-1 to TRBJ2-3; 8 bases fit TRBD2. This CDR3 is built from 14 residues. Germline CDR1 reads SGHRS; CDR2 reads YFSETQ. The V and J ends lost 4 bases and 4 bases, in that order; junction bases with no gene match: 5. The CDR3 region is CASSRGGASDTQYF. The DNA for the CDR3 is TGCGCCAGCAGCCGGGGGGGCGCATCAGATACGCAGTATTTT.

The J gene is TRBJ1-5, the V gene TRBV6-1, with TRBD1 matching 11 bases. Per the germline V gene, CDR1 is MNHNS and CDR2 is SASEGT. The CDR3 consists of 17 residues. Losses at the gene ends were 2 bases for V and 3 bases for J; bases not matched to a gene: 6. The CDR3 loop reads CASSERTGGWVNQPQHF. In DNA form, the CDR3 reads TGTGCCAGCAGTGAACGGACAGGGGGCTGGGTCAATCAGCCCCAGCATTTT.

This chain joins TRBV19 and TRBJ1-5; D unclear. This CDR3 comprises 12 residues. Germline V gene data show CDR1 as LNHDA and CDR2 as SQIVND (reference sequence). Trimming removed 7 bases from V and 7 bases from J, with 11 bases in between. The CDR3 nucleotides are TGTGCCAGTAATGGAGGACGACAGCCCCAGCATTTT. It yields the protein CASNGGRQPQHF. Complete variable domain (other parts from reference TRBV19 and TRBJ1-5): DGGITQSPKYLFRKEGQNVTLSCEQNLNHDAMYWYRQDPGQGLRLIYYSQIVNDFQKGDIAEGYSVSREKKESFPLTVTSAQKNPTAFYLCASNGGRQPQHFGDGTRLSIL.

V gene TRBV5-1 combines with J gene TRBJ1-1, with D possibly TRBD1 on 5 matching bases. Germline V gene sequence: CDR1 SGHRS, CDR2 YFSETQ. V gave up 1 base and J gave up 0 bases, with 10 bases separating them. The CDR3 loop spans 15 amino acids. Written as DNA, the CDR3 is TGCGCCAGCAGCTTGAATACAGGAGTGAACACTGAAGCTTTCTTT. Its protein is CASSLNTGVNTEAFF.

This clone was found once. J is TRBJ2-7 and V is TRBV7-2; 10 bases map to TRBD2. The V and J ends lost 0 bases and 5 bases, in that order; junction bases with no gene match: 4. The CDR3 has 15 residues. The germline V gene has CDR1 SGHTA and CDR2 FQGNSA. The CDR3 loop reads CASSLALAGANEQYF. The CDR3 bases are TGTGCCAGCAGCTTAGCGCTAGCGGGAGCTAACGAGCAGTACTTC.

This clone was recorded a few times. This rearrangement joins TRBV27 to TRBJ2-7; 12 nucleotides line up with TRBD2. Losses at the gene ends were 7 bases for V and 5 bases for J; bases not matched to a gene: 18. Germline V gene data show CDR1 as MNHEY and CDR2 as SMNVEV (reference sequence). This CDR3 has 18 residues. As DNA, the CDR3 is TGTGCCAGCACTTCAAGCCCAGCTAGCGGGAGGGCCCTTCACGAGCAGTACTTC. Translated, it gives CASTSSPASGRALHEQYF.

CDR3 loop: CASSPRGGKNTGELFF. The CDR3 coding sequence is TGCGCCAGCAGCCCGCGGGGAGGAAAAAACACCGGGGAGCTGTTTTTT. The rearrangement joins TRBV5-1 to TRBJ2-2, with D possibly TRBD2 on 6 matching bases. Between the trimmed V and J ends, which lost 4 bases and 2 bases, there was a span of 15 bases. This CDR3 is 16 amino acids long. The germline V gene encodes CDR1 SGHRS and CDR2 YFSETQ.

This rearrangement joins TRBV19 to TRBJ1-2; 9 nucleotides line up with TRBD1. The V and J ends lost 8 bases and 10 bases, in that order; junction bases with no gene match: 11. Germline CDR1 LNHDA, CDR2 SQIVND (reference sequence). This CDR3 contains 13 residues. CDR3 protein: CASRTGTGSSYTF. CDR3 sequence (DNA): TGTGCCAGTCGGACCGGGACAGGGTCTTCCTACACCTTC. The entire variable domain, with the rest obtained from reference TRBV19 and TRBJ1-2, is as follows: DGGITQSPKYLFRKEGQNVTLSCEQNLNHDAMYWYRQDPGQGLRLIYYSQIVNDFQKGDIAEGYSVSREKKESFPLTVTSAQKNPTAFYLCASRTGTGSSYTFGSGTRLTVV.

The V and J genes are TRBV10-3 and TRBJ1-1; D is perhaps TRBD1 (6 bases). Germline V CDR1 and CDR2: ENHRY, SYGVKD. This CDR3 has 12 amino acids. Trimming cost V 8 bases and J 6 bases, with 13 bases left between them. For the CDR3, the DNA is TGTGCCATCCTTACCTCAGGGGCTGAAGCTTTCTTT. Translating it yields CAILTSGAEAFF.